This entry concerns a single T cell receptor beta chain. Its antigen is as yet unknown. A second about 6 to 12 cycle PCR used barcoded and J-beta primers. TCRdb recomputed calls from the 5' RACE reads with MiXCR, one row per CDR3 protein. The repertoire holds about 680,000 distinct CDR3 sequences, with around 48% as singletons. This sample is part of a study of blood T cells in healthy people across ages. CDR3 length: 14 amino acids. The V gene lost 4 bases and the J gene lost 4 bases, with 13 bases spanning the gap. Germline assignment: CDR1 DFQATT and CDR2 SNEGSKA (reference sequence). Whole-study results and caveats: The diversity estimates, figures obtained from one million T cells, were considered underestimates. TCR beta diversity, measured per million T cells, fell in a roughly linear way with age.

This TCR derives from a woman aged 60 to 75 in good health. The V and J genes are TRBV20-1 and TRBJ2-2, with D perhaps matching TRBD1 (6 bases). The sequencing input was blood. The DNA for the CDR3 is TGCAGTGCTAAGGCGAGCAGGGGCACCGGGGAGCTGTTTTTT. This translates into CSAKASRGTGELFF.